What follows describes a single T cell receptor (beta chain). Its antigen is as yet unknown. TCRdb keeps only in-frame clones here, not all; method: immunoSEQ multiplex PCR. Altogether roughly 16,000 clones are present, around 82% being singletons, with the ten largest covering approximately 35%. The data stem from a study of T cells in localized non-small cell lung cancer. Study-wide findings and caveats: Tumor samples were not multi-region, leaving intratumor heterogeneity unexcluded. The highest T cell clonality was in uninvolved adjacent lung, above tumor. Greater T cell density in blood accompanied longer overall survival.

The V gene's germline CDR1 is LGHNT and CDR2 FRNRAP. Trimming cost V 5 bases and J 0 bases; bases outside gene matches: 0. This CDR3 region has 13 residues. The receptor was derived from a male donor older than 55 with stage III lung adenocarcinoma. The chain couples TRBV12-5 to TRBJ1-2, with 7 bases lining up with TRBD1. The sequencing used peripheral blood, collected before any cancer treatment. The CDR3 DNA is TGTGCTAGTGGTGGGACAGCTAACTATGGCTACACCTTC. This translates into CASGGTANYGYTF.